The source of this T cell receptor (beta chain) is a study of lymphopenia after photon versus proton radiotherapy. Profiling relied on immunoSEQ multiplex PCR, and the TCRdb table lists in-frame clones only, not all of them. Of 52,000 or so clones in the sample, roughly 90% are singletons; the top ten hold about a sixth. In this sample, this clone turned up once. What it binds is not known. Findings and caveats of the study: Post-nadir diversity loss with photons came from oligoclonal expansion, particularly CD8+ Temra cells.

Germline CDR1 and CDR2: SQVTM and ANQGSEA. V was trimmed by 3 bases and J by 7 bases, leaving 13 bases between them. This CDR3 contains 13 residues. The specimen was peripheral blood, collected from a patient treated with photon-based radiotherapy. The chain links TRBV29-1 to TRBJ2-1; no firm D call. This TCR was recovered from a woman aged 40 to 50 with cholangiocarcinoma. The CDR3 nucleotides are TGCAGCGTTGATGGGCGAGCAGAGAATGAGCAGTTCTTC. Translating gives CSVDGRAENEQFF.